Described below is a single TCR beta chain sequence and its context. The antigen is not known. Germline V gene data show CDR1 as MDHEN and CDR2 as SYDVKM. The V and J ends lost 4 bases and 4 bases respectively, with 13 bases between them. The CDR3 sequence is 14 residues long. TCRdb's copy holds only in-frame clones and misses some; the assay was immunoSEQ multiplex PCR. This table has over 150,000 clones, approximately 90% appearing once. The data were obtained in a study of T cell responses to AZD1222 COVID-19 vaccine. The study's findings and limits: After two AZD1222 doses, spike-specific TCR breadth and depth rose versus day 0. As reported, nearly half of all spike-specific TCRs target variant regions that are unmutated.

The source is an adult in good health. V is TRBV28 and J is TRBJ2-5, with D perhaps TRBD1 (7 bases). The sequencing used peripheral blood, collected on day 0 of AZD1222 vaccination. The CDR3 is CASSSGQEGETQYF. CDR3 DNA sequence: TGTGCCAGCAGTTCCGGACAGGAGGGAGAGACCCAGTACTTC.